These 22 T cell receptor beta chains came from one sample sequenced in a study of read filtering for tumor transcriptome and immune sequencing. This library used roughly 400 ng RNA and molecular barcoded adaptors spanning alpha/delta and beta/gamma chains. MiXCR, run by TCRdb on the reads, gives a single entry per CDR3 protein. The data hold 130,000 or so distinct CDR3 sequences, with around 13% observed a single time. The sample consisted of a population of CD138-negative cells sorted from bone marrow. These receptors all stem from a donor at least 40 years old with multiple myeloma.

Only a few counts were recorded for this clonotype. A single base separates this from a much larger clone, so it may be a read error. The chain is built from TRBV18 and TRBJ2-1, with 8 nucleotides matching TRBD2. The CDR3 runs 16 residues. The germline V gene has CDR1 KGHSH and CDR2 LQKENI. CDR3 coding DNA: TGTGCCTGCTCATACCGGGAGGGCCTCTCCTACAATGAGCAGTTCTTC. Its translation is CACSYREGLSYNEQFF.

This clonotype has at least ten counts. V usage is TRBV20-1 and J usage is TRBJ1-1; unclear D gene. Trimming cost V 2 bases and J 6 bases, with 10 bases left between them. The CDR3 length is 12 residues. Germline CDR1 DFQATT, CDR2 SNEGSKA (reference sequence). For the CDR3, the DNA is TGCAGTGCTAGATTTCGGGGTTCTGAAGCTTTCTTT. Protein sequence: CSARFRGSEAFF.

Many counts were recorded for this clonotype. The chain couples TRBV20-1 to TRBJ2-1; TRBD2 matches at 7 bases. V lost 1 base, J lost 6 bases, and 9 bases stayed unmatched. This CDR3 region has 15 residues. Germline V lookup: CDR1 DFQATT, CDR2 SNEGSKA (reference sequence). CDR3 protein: CSARGQGGSSNEQFF. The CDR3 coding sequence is TGCAGTGCTAGAGGGCAGGGCGGGAGTTCCAATGAGCAGTTCTTC.

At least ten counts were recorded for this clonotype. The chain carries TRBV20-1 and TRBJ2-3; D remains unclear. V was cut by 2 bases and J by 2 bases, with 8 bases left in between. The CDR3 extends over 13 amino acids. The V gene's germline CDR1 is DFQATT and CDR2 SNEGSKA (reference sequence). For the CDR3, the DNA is TGCAGTGCTAGAATCGGTACCACAGATACGCAGTATTTT. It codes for CSARIGTTDTQYF.

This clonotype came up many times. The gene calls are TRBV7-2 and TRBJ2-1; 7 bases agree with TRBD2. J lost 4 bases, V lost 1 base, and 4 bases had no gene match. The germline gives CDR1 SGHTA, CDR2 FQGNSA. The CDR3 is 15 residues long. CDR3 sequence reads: CASSLGGRGYNEQFF. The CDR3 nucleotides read TGTGCCAGCAGCTTAGGCGGGAGAGGGTACAATGAGCAGTTCTTC.

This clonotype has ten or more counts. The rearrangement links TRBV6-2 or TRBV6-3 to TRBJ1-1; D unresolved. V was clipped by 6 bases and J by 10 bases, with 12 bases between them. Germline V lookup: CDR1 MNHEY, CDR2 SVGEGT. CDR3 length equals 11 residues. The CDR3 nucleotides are TGTGCCAGCAGCACACTATCGGGAGCTTTCTTT. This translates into CASSTLSGAFF.

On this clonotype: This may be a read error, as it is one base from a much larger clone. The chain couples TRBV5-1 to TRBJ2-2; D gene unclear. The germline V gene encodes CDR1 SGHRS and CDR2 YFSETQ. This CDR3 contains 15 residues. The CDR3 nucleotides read TGCGCCAGCAGCTTAGTCCAGGAGAACGCCGGGGAGCTGTTTTTT. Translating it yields CASSLVQENAGELFF. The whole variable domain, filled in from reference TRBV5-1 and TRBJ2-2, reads KAGVTQTPRYLIKTRGQQVTLSCSPISGHRSVSWYQQTPGQGLQFLFEYFSETQRNKGNFPGRFSGRQFSNSRSEMNVSTLELGDSALYLCASSLVQENAGELFFGEGSRLTVL.

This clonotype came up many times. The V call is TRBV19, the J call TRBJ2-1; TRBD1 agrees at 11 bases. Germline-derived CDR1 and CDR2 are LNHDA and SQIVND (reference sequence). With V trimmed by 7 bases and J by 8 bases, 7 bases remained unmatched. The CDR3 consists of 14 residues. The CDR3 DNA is TGTGCCAGTACGAAGGACAGGGGGCTGGATGAGCAGTTCTTC. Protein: CASTKDRGLDEQFF.

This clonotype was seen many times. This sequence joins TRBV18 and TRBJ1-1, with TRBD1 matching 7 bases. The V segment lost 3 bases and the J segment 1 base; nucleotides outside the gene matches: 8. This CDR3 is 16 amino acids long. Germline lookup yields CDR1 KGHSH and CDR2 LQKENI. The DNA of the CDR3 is TGTGCCAGCTCACCTGTACAGGGGTTCGAGAACACTGAAGCTTTCTTT. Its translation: CASSPVQGFENTEAFF.

For the CDR3, the DNA is TGCGCCAGCAGCTTGGGAGGTGGAGTCCGCACAGATACGCAGTATTTT. This sequence encodes CASSLGGGVRTDTQYF. The chain joins TRBV5-1 to TRBJ2-3; no clear D gene. Germline CDR1 SGHRS, CDR2 YFSETQ. V lost 0 bases and J lost 1, with 12 bases in between. The CDR3 sequence is 16 residues long. Supplemented by reference TRBV5-1 and TRBJ2-3, the full variable domain reads KAGVTQTPRYLIKTRGQQVTLSCSPISGHRSVSWYQQTPGQGLQFLFEYFSETQRNKGNFPGRFSGRQFSNSRSEMNVSTLELGDSALYLCASSLGGGVRTDTQYFGPGTRLTVL.

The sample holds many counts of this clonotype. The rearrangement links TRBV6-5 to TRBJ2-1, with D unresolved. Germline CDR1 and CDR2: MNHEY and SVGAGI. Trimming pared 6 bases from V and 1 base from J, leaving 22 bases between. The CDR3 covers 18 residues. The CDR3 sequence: CASSSFSSKGSSYNEQFF. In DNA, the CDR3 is TGTGCCAGCAGCTCATTTAGTTCTAAGGGCTCTTCCTACAATGAGCAGTTCTTC.

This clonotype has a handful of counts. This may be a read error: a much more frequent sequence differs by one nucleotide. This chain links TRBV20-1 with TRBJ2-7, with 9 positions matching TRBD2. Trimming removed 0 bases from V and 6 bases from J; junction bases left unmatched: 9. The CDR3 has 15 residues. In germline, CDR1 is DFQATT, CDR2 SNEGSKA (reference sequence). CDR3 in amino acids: CSARDWASGTCEQYF. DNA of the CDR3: TGCAGTGCTAGAGATTGGGCTAGCGGGACCTGCGAGCAGTACTTC.

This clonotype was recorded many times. CDR3 loop: CSASEPEVGGLNEQFF. CDR3 coding DNA: TGCAGTGCTAGTGAACCCGAGGTTGGGGGGCTGAATGAGCAGTTCTTC. The chain has TRBV20-1 and TRBJ2-1; D is tentatively TRBD1 or TRBD2 (6 bases each). The CDR3 loop spans 16 amino acids. V dropped 3 bases and J dropped 7 bases, with 22 bases sitting between them. The germline V gene has CDR1 DFQATT and CDR2 SNEGSKA (reference sequence).

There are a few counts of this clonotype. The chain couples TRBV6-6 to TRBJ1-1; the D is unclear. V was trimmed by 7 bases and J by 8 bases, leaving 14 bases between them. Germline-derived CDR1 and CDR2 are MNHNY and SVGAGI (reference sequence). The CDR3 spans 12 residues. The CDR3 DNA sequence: TGTGCCAGCATTAGAGCCTTGGGGGAAGCTTTCTTT. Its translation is CASIRALGEAFF.

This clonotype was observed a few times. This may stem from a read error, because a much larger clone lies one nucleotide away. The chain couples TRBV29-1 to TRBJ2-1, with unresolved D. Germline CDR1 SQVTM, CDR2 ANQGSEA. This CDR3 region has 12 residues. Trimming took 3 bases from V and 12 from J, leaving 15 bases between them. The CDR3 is CSVESHRDGQFF. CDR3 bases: TGCAGCGTTGAGTCTCATAGGGATGGGCAGTTCTTC.

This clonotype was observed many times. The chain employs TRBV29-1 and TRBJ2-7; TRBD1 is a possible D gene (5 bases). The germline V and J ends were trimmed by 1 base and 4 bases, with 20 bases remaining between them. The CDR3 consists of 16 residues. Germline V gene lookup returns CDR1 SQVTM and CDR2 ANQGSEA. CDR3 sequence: CSVEGVLGQQMYEQYF. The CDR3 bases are TGCAGCGTTGAAGGGGTCTTGGGGCAACAGATGTACGAGCAGTACTTC.

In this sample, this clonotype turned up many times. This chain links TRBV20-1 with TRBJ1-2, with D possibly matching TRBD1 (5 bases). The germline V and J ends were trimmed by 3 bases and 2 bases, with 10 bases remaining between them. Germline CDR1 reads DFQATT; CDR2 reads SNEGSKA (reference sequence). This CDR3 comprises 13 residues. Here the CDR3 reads CSASTGRNYGYTF. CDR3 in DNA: TGCAGTGCTAGTACGGGACGGAACTATGGCTACACCTTC.

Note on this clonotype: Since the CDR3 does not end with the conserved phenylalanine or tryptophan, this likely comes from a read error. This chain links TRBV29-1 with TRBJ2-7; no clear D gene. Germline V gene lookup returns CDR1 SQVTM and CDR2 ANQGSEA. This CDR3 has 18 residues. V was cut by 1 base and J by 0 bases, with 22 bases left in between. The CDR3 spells CSVEGYALRSTFSYEQYC. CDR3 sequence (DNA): TGCAGCGTTGAAGGGTACGCCTTACGGAGTACATTCTCCTACGAGCAGTACTGC.

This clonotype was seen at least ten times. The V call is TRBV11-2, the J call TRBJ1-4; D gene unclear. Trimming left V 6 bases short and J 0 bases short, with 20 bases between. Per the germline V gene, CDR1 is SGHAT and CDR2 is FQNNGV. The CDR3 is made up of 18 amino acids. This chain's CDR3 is CASSITSLSGTTNEKLFF. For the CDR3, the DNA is TGTGCCAGCAGTATTACCTCCCTCTCAGGAACAACTAATGAAAAACTGTTTTTT.

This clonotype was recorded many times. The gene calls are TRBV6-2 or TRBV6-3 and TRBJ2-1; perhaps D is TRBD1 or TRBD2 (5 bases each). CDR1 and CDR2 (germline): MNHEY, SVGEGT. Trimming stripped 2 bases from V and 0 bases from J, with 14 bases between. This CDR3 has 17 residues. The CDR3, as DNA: TGTGCCAGCAGTTACCCTCGGGACGAAAGCTCCTACAATGAGCAGTTCTTC. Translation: CASSYPRDESSYNEQFF.

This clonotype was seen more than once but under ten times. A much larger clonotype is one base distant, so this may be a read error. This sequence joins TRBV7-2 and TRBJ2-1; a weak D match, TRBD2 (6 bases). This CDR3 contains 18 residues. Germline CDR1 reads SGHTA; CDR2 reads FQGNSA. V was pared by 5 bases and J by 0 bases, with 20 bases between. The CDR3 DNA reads TGTGCCAGCAGCCTTGTCGGGGGATTTAGCGGCTCCTACAATGAGCAGTTCTTC. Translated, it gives CASSLVGGFSGSYNEQFF.

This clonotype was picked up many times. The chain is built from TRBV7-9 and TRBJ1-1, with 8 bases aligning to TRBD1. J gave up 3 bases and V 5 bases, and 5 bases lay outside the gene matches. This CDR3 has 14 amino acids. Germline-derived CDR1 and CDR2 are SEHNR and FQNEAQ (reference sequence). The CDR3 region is CASSLQGAYTEAFF. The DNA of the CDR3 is TGTGCCAGCAGCCTGCAGGGGGCCTACACTGAAGCTTTCTTT.